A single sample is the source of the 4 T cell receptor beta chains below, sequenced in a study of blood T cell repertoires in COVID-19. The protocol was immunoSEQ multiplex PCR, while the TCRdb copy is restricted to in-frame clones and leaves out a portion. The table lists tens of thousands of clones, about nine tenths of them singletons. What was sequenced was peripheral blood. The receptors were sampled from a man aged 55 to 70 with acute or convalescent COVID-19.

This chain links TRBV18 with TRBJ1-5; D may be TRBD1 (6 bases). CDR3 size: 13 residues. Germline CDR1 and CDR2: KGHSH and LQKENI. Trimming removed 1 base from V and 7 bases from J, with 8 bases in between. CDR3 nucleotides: TGTGCCAGCTCACCACACAGGGAACAGCCCCAGCATTTT. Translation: CASSPHREQPQHF.

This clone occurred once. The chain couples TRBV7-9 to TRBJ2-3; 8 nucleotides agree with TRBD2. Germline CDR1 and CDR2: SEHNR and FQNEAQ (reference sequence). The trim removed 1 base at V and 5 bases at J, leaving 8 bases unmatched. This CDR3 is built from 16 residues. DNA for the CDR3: TGTGCCAGCAGCTTAGGAGCCAGCGGGGGTGGAGATACGCAGTATTTT. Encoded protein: CASSLGASGGGDTQYF.

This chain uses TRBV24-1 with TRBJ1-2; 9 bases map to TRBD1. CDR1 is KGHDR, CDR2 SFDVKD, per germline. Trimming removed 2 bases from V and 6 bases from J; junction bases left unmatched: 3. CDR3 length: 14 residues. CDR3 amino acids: CATSDSGTGNGYTF. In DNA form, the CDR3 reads TGTGCCACCAGTGATTCCGGGACAGGGAATGGCTACACCTTC.

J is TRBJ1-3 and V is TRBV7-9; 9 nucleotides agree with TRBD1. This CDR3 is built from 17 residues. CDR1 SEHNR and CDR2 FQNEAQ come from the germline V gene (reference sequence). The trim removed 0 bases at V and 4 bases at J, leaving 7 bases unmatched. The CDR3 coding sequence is TGTGCCAGCAGCTTAGCGCGTGGGACAGGGTGGGGAAACACCATATATTTT. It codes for CASSLARGTGWGNTIYF.